This TCR beta chain was profiled in a study of tumor-infiltrating lymphocytes in oesophageal squamous cell carcinoma. MiXCR was run by TCRdb on the PCR reads, yielding one entry per CDR3 protein. The sample yields roughly 16,000 distinct CDR3 sequences, approximately 50% seen once. To note about this clonotype: Since the CDR3 does not end with the conserved phenylalanine or tryptophan, this likely comes from a read error. It is unclear where the CDR3 begins or ends on the DNA, so no DNA is shown, and the CDR3 is as TCRdb lists it.

The length of the CDR3 is 17 amino acids, counting both ends. CDR1 is SGHTA and CDR2 is FQGNSA in the germline V gene. J is TRBJ2-1 and V is TRBV7-2; whether TRBD2, the table's D call, matches the DNA was not checked. This clonotype was obtained from a male donor with esophageal squamous cell carcinoma. Sequencing was carried out using esophageal tumor tissue. The CDR3 loop is CASSPTSGGYNEQFFGS.